The sample holds many counts of the clone carrying this T cell receptor (beta chain). Antigen: not known. This sample was taken from a study of naive and memory T cell subsets. Overnight CMV lysate stimulation of fresh PBMCs defined donor CMV status by CD4+ IFNgamma. CD8 T cells were positively selected from what remained after CD4 positive selection. An equimolar mix of two oligonucleotides served as the beta constant-region primer for TRBC1 and TRBC2. In TCRdb, the UMI-ligation and nested PCR reads were re-called with MiXCR into one record per CDR3 protein. The table has 130,000 to 150,000 distinct CDR3 sequences, approximately 17% seen once. Study-wide results and limits: Over 90% of naive TCR sequences appeared only once, unlike memory subsets.

The length of the CDR3 is 16 residues. CDR1 is SGHTA, CDR2 FQGNSA, per germline. Trimming shortened V by 1 base and J by 6 bases, and 17 bases separated the two germline ends. The sequenced material came from naive CD4+ T cells from blood. The TCR was taken from a human donor in good health. The V gene is TRBV7-2, the J gene TRBJ2-3; D is perhaps TRBD1 (5 bases). The CDR3 sequence is CASSLVSNRGADTQYF. The CDR3 bases are TGTGCCAGCAGCTTAGTTTCTAATAGGGGCGCGGATACGCAGTATTTT.